This T cell receptor (beta chain) was sequenced in a study of cytomegalovirus exposure and HLA in healthy donors. Study results and caveats: In vitro testing confirmed a few CMV-associated chains as specific for CMV antigens.

13 Jbeta primers and 60 Vbeta primers were used for the PCR. Some clones are missing from TCRdb's copy, which holds only in-frame ones; the method was immunoSEQ multiplex PCR. The sample yields fewer than 140,000 clones, about four fifths seen once. CDR1 SGHNT and CDR2 YYREEE come from the germline V gene (reference sequence). The CDR3 is made up of 16 amino acids. Trimming cost V 3 bases and J 3 bases; bases outside gene matches: 8. As for this clone: Its antigen is unknown.

This TCR derives from a woman aged 45-59 years in good health and CMV-seropositive. Sequencing was performed on PBMCs. The J gene is TRBJ1-2, the V gene TRBV5-4, with 10 bases lining up with TRBD1. The CDR3 nucleotides read TGTGCCAGCAGCTCCGGGACAGGGGTGGCCTACTATGGCTACACCTTC. This gives the protein CASSSGTGVAYYGYTF.